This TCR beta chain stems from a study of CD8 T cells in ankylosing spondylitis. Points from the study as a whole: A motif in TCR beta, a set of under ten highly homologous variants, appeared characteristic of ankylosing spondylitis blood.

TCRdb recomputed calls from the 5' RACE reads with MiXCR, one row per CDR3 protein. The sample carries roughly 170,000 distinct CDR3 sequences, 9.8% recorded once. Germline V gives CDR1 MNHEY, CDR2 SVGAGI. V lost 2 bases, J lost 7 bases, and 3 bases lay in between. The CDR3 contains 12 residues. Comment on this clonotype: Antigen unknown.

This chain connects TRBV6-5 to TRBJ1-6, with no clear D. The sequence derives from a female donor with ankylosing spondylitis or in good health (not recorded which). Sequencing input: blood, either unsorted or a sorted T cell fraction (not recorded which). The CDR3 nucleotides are TGTGCCAGCAGTTACCCGAATTCACCCCTCCACTTT. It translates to CASSYPNSPLHF.